Listed below are T cell receptor beta chains from one sample, sequenced in a study of control samples from healthy donors and cancer patients. Repertoires were generated with immunoSEQ multiplex PCR, while TCRdb's copy carries only in-frame clones and drops some. The table records around 94,000 clones, approximately 90% of them present only once. The material sequenced was blood. The receptor source for this set is a woman in her forties or fifties in good health. CDR3s include the opening cysteine and the closing phenylalanine or tryptophan. The order of the fields is V gene, J gene, D gene, CDR3 protein, CDR3 DNA. A D gene is named only where the DNA matches it firmly.

V: TRBV21-1
J: TRBJ1-4
D: NA
CDR3: CASRDRGVSNEKLFF
DNA: TGTGCCAGCAGGGACAGGGGGGTATCTAATGAAAAACTGTTTTTT

V: TRBV9
J: TRBJ2-3
D: TRBD2
CDR3: CASSVATNSGGSADTQYF
DNA: TGTGCCAGCAGCGTAGCTACAAATAGCGGGGGCTCCGCAGATACGCAGTATTTT

V: TRBV25-1
J: TRBJ1-1
D: TRBD1
CDR3: CASRAGQGVNTEAFF
DNA: TGTGCCAGCAGGGCCGGACAGGGAGTGAACACTGAAGCTTTCTTT

V: TRBV3-1/TRBV3-2
J: TRBJ2-1
D: TRBD2
CDR3: CASSHAVAGVGNEQFF
DNA: TGTGCCAGCAGCCACGCGGTAGCGGGGGTGGGCAATGAGCAGTTCTTC

V: TRBV27
J: TRBJ2-1
D: TRBD2
CDR3: CASSKRLAGSYNEQFF
DNA: TGTGCCAGCAGTAAGAGACTAGCGGGCTCCTACAATGAGCAGTTCTTC

V: TRBV12-3/TRBV12-4
J: TRBJ2-7
D: NA
CDR3: CASRTYPGEQYF
DNA: TGTGCCAGCAGGACTTACCCCGGCGAGCAGTACTTC

V: TRBV11-2
J: TRBJ2-7
D: TRBD2
CDR3: CASSFAIRGRASYEQYF
DNA: TGTGCCAGCAGCTTCGCTATCCGCGGGAGGGCCTCCTACGAGCAGTACTTC

V: TRBV25-1
J: TRBJ2-5
D: TRBD1
CDR3: CASSVIGQGQGTQYF
DNA: TGTGCCAGCAGTGTGATAGGACAGGGTCAGGGGACCCAGTACTTC

V: TRBV12-5
J: TRBJ2-7
D: NA
CDR3: CASGLPGQGSYEQYF
DNA: TGTGCTAGTGGTCTCCCGGGGCAGGGATCCTACGAGCAGTACTTC

V: TRBV9
J: TRBJ1-1
D: NA
CDR3: CASSVASSSWTPYGTEAFF
DNA: TGTGCCAGCAGCGTAGCCTCTTCTAGCTGGACACCTTATGGGACTGAAGCTTTCTTT

V: TRBV6-1
J: TRBJ1-5
D: TRBD1
CDR3: CASSGRQGALSNQPQHF
DNA: TGTGCCAGCAGTGGACGACAGGGGGCCCTAAGCAATCAGCCCCAGCATTTT